A selection of T cell receptor beta chains follows, all from one sample in a study of regulatory T cells in long-lasting Graves disease. TCRdb processed the multiplex PCR reads anew with MiXCR; each CDR3 protein has one entry. The data show hundreds of thousands of distinct CDR3 sequences, approximately 16% seen once. The same data also went into a second study, on T cells in Graves' hyperthyroidism and ophthalmopathy.

Sequencing was performed on peripheral blood mononuclear cells (PBMCs), taken at new diagnosis, from a patient treated with antithyroid drugs. These TCRs come from a man between 40 and 49 years old with Graves disease. Both conserved end residues are part of each CDR3. The order of the fields is clone size, J gene, D gene, V gene, CDR3 protein, CDR3 DNA. The D gene is left open where the match is weak. Not all rows give a size; the values are once, few, many and, for expanded clones, a class.

clone size: few; J gene: TRBJ1-1; D gene: -; V gene: TRBV7-9; CDR3 protein: CASSGLQLMNTEAFF; CDR3 DNA: TGTGCCAGCAGCGGATTACAGCTAATGAACACTGAAGCTTTCTTT
clone size: many; J gene: TRBJ2-7; D gene: -; V gene: TRBV3-1; CDR3 protein: CASSQFGYEQYF; CDR3 DNA: TGTGCCAGCAGCCAATTCGGTTACGAGCAGTACTTC
clone size: many; J gene: TRBJ1-5; D gene: -; V gene: TRBV28; CDR3 protein: CASTPPREDQPQHF; CDR3 DNA: TGTGCCAGCACTCCCCCCCGGGAGGATCAGCCCCAGCATTTT
clone size: many; J gene: TRBJ2-5; D gene: -; V gene: TRBV7-8; CDR3 protein: CASSPSHGTDGETQYF; CDR3 DNA: TGTGCCAGCAGCCCCTCCCACGGGACTGATGGAGAGACCCAGTACTTC
clone size: few; J gene: TRBJ1-1; D gene: -; V gene: TRBV19; CDR3 protein: CASSPFLENTEAFF; CDR3 DNA: -
clone size: many; J gene: TRBJ1-2; D gene: -; V gene: TRBV12-3/TRBV12-4; CDR3 protein: CASSLGPRGGYTF; CDR3 DNA: TGTGCCAGCAGTTTAGGCCCCAGGGGCGGCTACACCTTC
clone size: many; J gene: TRBJ1-4; D gene: TRBD1; V gene: TRBV28; CDR3 protein: CASSTRTGGEKLFF; CDR3 DNA: TGTGCCAGCAGTACCAGGACAGGAGGAGAAAAACTGTTTTTT
clone size: -; J gene: TRBJ2-3; D gene: -; V gene: TRBV28; CDR3 protein: CASSLYGGSDTQYF; CDR3 DNA: TGTGCCAGCAGTTTATACGGGGGTTCAGATACGCAGTATTTT
clone size: -; J gene: TRBJ1-1; D gene: -; V gene: TRBV20-1; CDR3 protein: CSATKVTNTEAFF; CDR3 DNA: TGCAGTGCTACCAAGGTAACAAACACTGAAGCTTTCTTT
clone size: few; J gene: TRBJ2-3; D gene: TRBD1; V gene: TRBV3-1; CDR3 protein: CASSRGQANTQYF; CDR3 DNA: TGTGCCAGCAGCCGAGGACAGGCGAATACGCAGTATTTT
clone size: few; J gene: TRBJ2-2; D gene: -; V gene: TRBV27; CDR3 protein: CASKRQRNTGELFF; CDR3 DNA: TGTGCCAGCAAAAGACAAAGGAACACCGGGGAGCTGTTTTTT
clone size: -; J gene: TRBJ2-3; D gene: TRBD2; V gene: TRBV5-4; CDR3 protein: CASKASGGATDTQYF; CDR3 DNA: TGTGCCAGCAAGGCTAGCGGGGGGGCCACAGATACGCAGTATTTT
clone size: -; J gene: TRBJ2-6; D gene: TRBD1; V gene: TRBV20-1; CDR3 protein: CSAIGQGARAVLTF; CDR3 DNA: TGCAGTGCTATCGGACAGGGGGCTAGGGCCGTCCTGACTTTC
clone size: few; J gene: TRBJ2-3; D gene: -; V gene: TRBV19; CDR3 protein: CASSIEARFSNTQYF; CDR3 DNA: TGTGCCAGTAGTATAGAGGCCAGGTTCTCGAATACGCAGTATTTT
clone size: many; J gene: TRBJ2-5; D gene: TRBD2; V gene: TRBV5-4; CDR3 protein: CASSRNLAGVLQETQYF; CDR3 DNA: TGTGCCAGCAGCCGGAACTTAGCGGGGGTCCTCCAAGAGACCCAGTACTTC
clone size: few; J gene: TRBJ2-2; D gene: TRBD1; V gene: TRBV9; CDR3 protein: CASNPTGTSGELFF; CDR3 DNA: TGTGCCAGCAACCCGACAGGGACCTCCGGGGAGCTGTTTTTT
clone size: many; J gene: TRBJ2-3; D gene: TRBD1; V gene: TRBV28; CDR3 protein: CASSLWGTGSRDTQYF; CDR3 DNA: TGTGCCAGCAGTTTATGGGGGACAGGGAGTAGAGATACGCAGTATTTT
clone size: many; J gene: TRBJ2-7; D gene: -; V gene: TRBV20-1; CDR3 protein: CSAPPWQGRGEQYF; CDR3 DNA: TGCAGTGCCCCCCCGTGGCAGGGACGCGGCGAGCAGTACTTC
clone size: many; J gene: TRBJ1-5; D gene: -; V gene: TRBV5-5; CDR3 protein: CASSLGAGQPQHF; CDR3 DNA: TGTGCCAGCAGCTTGGGGGCCGGCCAGCCCCAGCATTTT
clone size: many; J gene: TRBJ2-1; D gene: -; V gene: TRBV28; CDR3 protein: CASSFSRVLDEQFF; CDR3 DNA: TGTGCCAGCAGTTTCTCCAGAGTCCTTGATGAGCAGTTCTTC
clone size: many; J gene: TRBJ2-7; D gene: -; V gene: TRBV5-1; CDR3 protein: CASSLDPYTYEQYF; CDR3 DNA: TGCGCCAGCAGCTTGGATCCGTATACCTACGAGCAGTACTTC
clone size: many; J gene: TRBJ2-5; D gene: TRBD1; V gene: TRBV6-2/TRBV6-3; CDR3 protein: CASSYSVRRDRTGTQYF; CDR3 DNA: TGTGCCAGCAGTTACTCGGTGCGGCGGGACAGGACTGGGACCCAGTACTTC
clone size: many; J gene: TRBJ2-7; D gene: -; V gene: TRBV10-3; CDR3 protein: CAISASKGNSEQYF; CDR3 DNA: TGTGCCATCAGTGCTTCAAAAGGGAATTCCGAGCAGTACTTC
clone size: many; J gene: TRBJ1-2; D gene: -; V gene: TRBV7-9; CDR3 protein: CASSLAIGASGYTF; CDR3 DNA: TGTGCCAGCAGCTTAGCGATTGGAGCTAGCGGCTACACCTTC
clone size: many; J gene: TRBJ2-7; D gene: -; V gene: TRBV5-1; CDR3 protein: CASSLDVPYEQYF; CDR3 DNA: TGTGCCAGCAGCTTAGATGTCCCCTACGAGCAGTACTTC
clone size: -; J gene: TRBJ1-6; D gene: TRBD1; V gene: TRBV4-1; CDR3 protein: CASSQGQGESSYNSPLHF; CDR3 DNA: TGCGCCAGCAGCCAAGGACAGGGGGAGAGCTCCTATAATTCACCCCTCCACTTT
clone size: many; J gene: TRBJ1-4; D gene: -; V gene: TRBV5-1; CDR3 protein: CASSHGDPNEKLFF; CDR3 DNA: TGCGCCAGCAGCCACGGGGATCCGAATGAAAAACTGTTTTTT
clone size: -; J gene: TRBJ1-1; D gene: -; V gene: TRBV5-6; CDR3 protein: CASRYRQTLRYTEAFF; CDR3 DNA: TGTGCCAGCAGGTATCGACAGACCCTAAGGTACACTGAAGCTTTCTTT
clone size: -; J gene: TRBJ2-3; D gene: TRBD2; V gene: TRBV7-3; CDR3 protein: CASSTGTSIASTDTQYF; CDR3 DNA: TGTGCCAGCAGCACCGGGACTAGCATCGCTAGCACAGATACGCAGTATTTT
clone size: many; J gene: TRBJ2-5; D gene: -; V gene: TRBV5-1; CDR3 protein: CASSSGTQETQYF; CDR3 DNA: TGTGCCAGCAGCTCCGGGACTCAAGAGACCCAGTACTTC
clone size: -; J gene: TRBJ2-1; D gene: TRBD2; V gene: TRBV14; CDR3 protein: CASSQGASGGPPYNEQFF; CDR3 DNA: TGTGCCAGCAGCCAAGGAGCTAGCGGGGGGCCGCCATACAATGAGCAGTTCTTC
clone size: many; J gene: TRBJ2-4; D gene: -; V gene: TRBV7-2; CDR3 protein: CASSSSRGGNIQYF; CDR3 DNA: TGTGCCAGCAGCTCCTCGAGGGGCGGTAACATTCAGTACTTC
clone size: few; J gene: TRBJ2-3; D gene: TRBD2; V gene: TRBV6-1; CDR3 protein: CASRRGGSDTQYF; CDR3 DNA: TGTGCCAGCAGACGGGGGGGATCAGATACGCAGTATTTT
clone size: many; J gene: TRBJ1-5; D gene: -; V gene: TRBV28; CDR3 protein: CASSLSWTQPQHF; CDR3 DNA: TGTGCCAGCAGTTTATCCTGGACCCAGCCCCAGCATTTT
clone size: many; J gene: TRBJ2-5; D gene: -; V gene: TRBV28; CDR3 protein: CASSRAGNAAGETQYF; CDR3 DNA: TGTGCCAGCAGCCGGGCGGGAAATGCCGCCGGAGAGACCCAGTACTTC
clone size: many; J gene: TRBJ2-2; D gene: -; V gene: TRBV2; CDR3 protein: CASIFRRGTGELFF; CDR3 DNA: TGTGCCAGCATCTTCCGGCGGGGTACCGGGGAGCTGTTTTTT
clone size: -; J gene: TRBJ2-5; D gene: -; V gene: TRBV10-2; CDR3 protein: CASSVVTGIETQYF; CDR3 DNA: TGCGCCAGCAGTGTGGTTACAGGGATAGAGACCCAGTACTTC
clone size: once; J gene: TRBJ2-3; D gene: -; V gene: TRBV29-1; CDR3 protein: CSVDTGPLSTQYF; CDR3 DNA: TGCAGCGTCGACACAGGGCCCCTCTCAACGCAGTATTTT
clone size: many; J gene: TRBJ2-7; D gene: TRBD2; V gene: TRBV28; CDR3 protein: CASRVSGGKQEQYF; CDR3 DNA: TGTGCCAGCAGGGTCAGCGGGGGCAAACAGGAGCAGTACTTC
clone size: -; J gene: TRBJ2-1; D gene: TRBD2; V gene: TRBV11-2; CDR3 protein: CASSLGLAGVKNEQFF; CDR3 DNA: TGTGCCAGCAGCTTAGGGTTAGCGGGGGTGAAGAATGAGCAGTTCTTC
clone size: many; J gene: TRBJ2-7; D gene: -; V gene: TRBV5-5; CDR3 protein: CASSLETGYYEQYF; CDR3 DNA: TGTGCCAGCAGCTTGGAGACAGGCTACTACGAGCAGTACTTC
clone size: many; J gene: TRBJ1-1; D gene: TRBD1; V gene: TRBV19; CDR3 protein: CASSRGTGATAFF; CDR3 DNA: TGTGCCAGTAGTAGAGGGACAGGGGCAACAGCTTTCTTT
clone size: many; J gene: TRBJ1-1; D gene: -; V gene: TRBV27; CDR3 protein: CASSLLGRSNTEAFF; CDR3 DNA: TGTGCCAGCAGTTTATTGGGACGGTCGAACACTGAAGCTTTCTTT
clone size: many; J gene: TRBJ1-6; D gene: -; V gene: TRBV20-1; CDR3 protein: CSANPRTGSPLHF; CDR3 DNA: TGCAGTGCTAATCCCCGAACCGGCTCACCCCTCCACTTT
clone size: many; J gene: TRBJ1-6; D gene: -; V gene: TRBV2; CDR3 protein: CASQRAGSHNSPLHF; CDR3 DNA: TGTGCCAGCCAGAGGGCAGGGTCACATAATTCACCCCTCCACTTT
clone size: many; J gene: TRBJ2-3; D gene: -; V gene: TRBV24-1; CDR3 protein: CATSPGHGRTDTQYF; CDR3 DNA: TGTGCCACCAGCCCGGGCCACGGTCGCACAGATACGCAGTATTTT
clone size: few; J gene: TRBJ1-2; D gene: -; V gene: TRBV9; CDR3 protein: CASSVRPGPVLPYGYTF; CDR3 DNA: TGTGCCAGCAGCGTCAGACCGGGGCCAGTCCTTCCCTATGGCTACACCTTC
clone size: many; J gene: TRBJ1-3; D gene: -; V gene: TRBV7-9; CDR3 protein: CASSLVTGPNSGNTIYF; CDR3 DNA: TGTGCCAGCAGCTTAGTAACAGGGCCAAACTCTGGAAACACCATATATTTT
clone size: few; J gene: TRBJ1-4; D gene: TRBD1; V gene: TRBV20-1; CDR3 protein: CSAEDRGANEKLFF; CDR3 DNA: TGCAGTGCGGAAGACAGGGGGGCTAATGAAAAACTGTTTTTT
clone size: many; J gene: TRBJ1-1; D gene: -; V gene: TRBV2; CDR3 protein: CASSEGHYGGTEAFF; CDR3 DNA: TGTGCCAGCAGTGAGGGACATTATGGGGGCACTGAAGCTTTCTTT
clone size: many; J gene: TRBJ2-3; D gene: -; V gene: TRBV7-2; CDR3 protein: CASSFGDTHADTQYF; CDR3 DNA: TGTGCCAGCAGCTTTGGGGACACGCATGCAGATACGCAGTATTTT
clone size: many; J gene: TRBJ2-7; D gene: TRBD2; V gene: TRBV27; CDR3 protein: CASSPRGLAGGLAYEQYF; CDR3 DNA: TGTGCCAGCAGTCCGCGGGGACTAGCGGGGGGGCTAGCCTACGAGCAGTACTTC
clone size: many; J gene: TRBJ2-2; D gene: -; V gene: TRBV6-1; CDR3 protein: CASALGNGELFF; CDR3 DNA: TGTGCCAGCGCTTTAGGGAACGGGGAGCTGTTTTTT
clone size: -; J gene: TRBJ2-7; D gene: -; V gene: TRBV28; CDR3 protein: CASSPEGARLYEQYF; CDR3 DNA: TGTGCCAGCAGTCCAGAGGGCGCGAGGCTATACGAGCAGTACTTC
clone size: -; J gene: TRBJ2-3; D gene: -; V gene: TRBV3-1; CDR3 protein: CASSQGAGSTDAQYF; CDR3 DNA: TGTGCCAGCAGCCAAGGGGCAGGTAGCACAGATGCGCAGTATTTT
clone size: many; J gene: TRBJ2-3; D gene: -; V gene: TRBV7-9; CDR3 protein: CASSLLGPADTQYF; CDR3 DNA: TGTGCCAGCAGCTTATTGGGTCCGGCGGATACGCAGTATTTT
clone size: few; J gene: TRBJ2-5; D gene: TRBD1; V gene: TRBV28; CDR3 protein: CASSSRTGGPQETQYF; CDR3 DNA: TGTGCCAGCAGTTCCAGGACAGGGGGCCCCCAAGAGACCCAGTACTTC
clone size: many; J gene: TRBJ1-3; D gene: -; V gene: TRBV18; CDR3 protein: CASSTGRNGNTIYF; CDR3 DNA: TGTGCCAGCTCGACCGGACGTAACGGAAACACCATATATTTT
clone size: many; J gene: TRBJ1-5; D gene: TRBD1; V gene: TRBV5-6; CDR3 protein: CASSAGTGISQPQHF; CDR3 DNA: TGTGCCAGCAGCGCAGGGACAGGGATCTCTCAGCCCCAGCATTTT